This T cell receptor (beta chain) was sequenced in a study of Graves' ophthalmopathy and Graves' hyperthyroidism. For the study at large: If no ophthalmopathy appeared within 18 months of follow-up, hyperthyroidism was termed stable.

General study results and limits: A model of 13 signatures distinguished ophthalmopathy from stable hyperthyroidism at approximately 90% sensitivity and 65% to 84% specificity.

Among the hyperthyroidism patients, all were newly diagnosed, aged 18 to 65, with under 2 months' duration. Clinical symptoms and serum thyroxine were used for diagnosis; TRAb, thyroid ultrasound and orbital computed tomography were also relied on. For repertoire sequencing, the TCR beta CDR3 regions were amplified from RNA transcripts. First-round RT-PCR with HTBI primers preceded a second-round multiplex PCR. TCRdb reprocessed the multiplex PCR reads via MiXCR and lists one record per CDR3 protein. The profile covers 900,000 to 1,200,000 distinct CDR3 sequences, with about 40% appearing a single time and 11% taken by the ten largest. V was cut by 4 bases and J by 3 bases, with 16 bases left in between. Germline assignment: CDR1 SGHKS and CDR2 YYEKEE (reference sequence). CDR3 size: 15 residues. Concerning this clonotype: Its antigen is currently unknown.

This chain joins TRBV5-5 and TRBJ2-5; tentatively, D is TRBD1 or TRBD2 (5 bases each). The sequenced sample was peripheral blood or thyroid tissue (not recorded which). The sequence came from an adult man with Graves' hyperthyroidism. CDR3 coding DNA: TGTGCCAGCAGCAAAACCGGGACGGGGAAAGAGACCCAGTACTTC. This encodes CASSKTGTGKETQYF.